The rows below give T cell receptor beta chains drawn from one sample of a study of T-cell memory formation after mild COVID-19. TCRdb reprocessed the 5' RACE reads with MiXCR, giving one entry per CDR3 protein. This sample has 350,000 or so distinct CDR3 sequences, with roughly 20% found just once. Material for sequencing was PBMCs or a T cell subset sorted from them (not recorded which). These receptors were collected from a man between 18 and 35 years old who had mild COVID-19 (a few samples of this study predate the infection). Cell type and time point are not known. The CDR3 runs from the conserved cysteine through the conserved F or W. The D gene is left open where the match is weak. Some rows mark clone size as missing; the rest say once, few, many or name a class of expanded clone.

abundance,j_gene,v_gene,d_gene,CDR3nt,CDR3aa
NA,TRBJ1-2,TRBV30,TRBD1,TGTGCCTGGAATCAAGTAACAGGGGGCGCGGGGGGCTACACCTTC,CAWNQVTGGAGGYTF
NA,TRBJ1-2,TRBV5-6,NA,TGTGCCAGCAGCTTGGAACTACACTTTCTGGGTGGCTACACCTTC,CASSLELHFLGGYTF
many,TRBJ2-7,TRBV5-1,TRBD2,TGCGCCAGCAGCTGGGGGACTAGCGAAACCTACGAGCAGTACTTC,CASSWGTSETYEQYF
many,TRBJ1-2,TRBV12-3/TRBV12-4,NA,TGTGCCAGCAGTTTTTCCGGCTACACCTTC,CASSFSGYTF
NA,TRBJ2-1,TRBV5-4,TRBD2,TGTGCCAGCAGCTGGGCGGGGGACGATTACAATGAGCAGTTCTTC,CASSWAGDDYNEQFF
few,TRBJ2-4,TRBV2,NA,TGTGCCAGCGTCCGAAGTTGGGTTCTCGAAAACATTCAGTACTTC,CASVRSWVLENIQYF
many,TRBJ2-6,TRBV10-3,NA,TGTGCCATCAGTGACCAGGTCGCCTCTGGGGCCAACGTCCTGACTTTC,CAISDQVASGANVLTF
NA,TRBJ2-2,TRBV9,NA,TGTGCCAGCAACGTGGGGGGCCCCGGGGAGCTGTTTTTT,CASNVGGPGELFF
NA,TRBJ2-1,TRBV10-1,TRBD2,TGCGCCAGCAGTGGAAATAAGCGGGGGGGCCTGGAGCAGTTCTTC,CASSGNKRGGLEQFF
NA,TRBJ2-7,TRBV20-1,NA,TGCAGTGCTAGTGTCGAAAGGGGGGCCCACGAGCAGTACTTC,CSASVERGAHEQYF
few,TRBJ2-3,TRBV6-1,NA,TGTGCCAGCAGTGGCGGAAATAGCATGGGGTTCACAGATACGCAGTATTTT,CASSGGNSMGFTDTQYF
few,TRBJ2-7,TRBV6-2/TRBV6-3,NA,TGTGCCAGCAGCCGACAGGCTCCCTACGAGCAGTACTTC,CASSRQAPYEQYF
few,TRBJ1-5,TRBV7-9,NA,TGTGCCAGCAGCTTGGGTACTCAGCCCCAGCATTTT,CASSLGTQPQHF
NA,TRBJ1-3,TRBV20-1,NA,TGCAGTGCTAGAAGGCGGGATCGCTCTGGAAACACCATATATTTT,CSARRRDRSGNTIYF
once,TRBJ2-7,TRBV7-9,NA,TGTGCCAGCACCGCACAAGGGGGGAGCTCCTACGAGCAGTACTTC,CASTAQGGSSYEQYF
many,TRBJ2-5,TRBV9,NA,TGTGCCAGCAGCCTGGGACAACACCAAGAGACCCAGTACTTC,CASSLGQHQETQYF
NA,TRBJ2-5,TRBV7-3,NA,TGTGCCAGCAGCTCCGGACTGTCCCAGACCCAGTACTTC,CASSSGLSQTQYF
NA,TRBJ1-5,TRBV6-2/TRBV6-3,TRBD1,TGTGCCAGCAGTGAGAACAGGGGGCGGAGGGGCAATCAGCCCCAGCATTTT,CASSENRGRRGNQPQHF
few,TRBJ1-1,TRBV5-1,NA,TGCGCCAGCAGCGCCGTTGAGGCCTCGGGCACTGAAGCTTTCTTT,CASSAVEASGTEAFF
NA,TRBJ2-7,TRBV27,NA,TGTGCCAGCAGTTTAAGCCAGGGAGTCTACGAGCAGTACTTC,CASSLSQGVYEQYF
few,TRBJ2-5,TRBV9,TRBD2,TGTGCCAGCAGCGTGTCTAGCGGGGGCCGGGAGACCCAGTACTTC,CASSVSSGGRETQYF
NA,TRBJ2-1,TRBV7-9,NA,TGTGCCAGCAACCCCTATCGGGGTTTGGACCAGGGGCGCGAGCAGTTCTTC,CASNPYRGLDQGREQFF
NA,TRBJ2-3,TRBV27,TRBD1,TGTGCCAGCAGTGGACAGGGGCGACGGGCAGATACGCAGTATTTT,CASSGQGRRADTQYF
few,TRBJ2-3,TRBV12-3/TRBV12-4,NA,TGTGCCAGCAGAACGCGGAACACAGATACGCAGTATTTT,CASRTRNTDTQYF
NA,TRBJ2-5,TRBV7-2,NA,TGTGCCAGCAGCTTTTCGTCCGCACACATTGGGACCCAGTACTTC,CASSFSSAHIGTQYF
NA,TRBJ1-1,TRBV4-3,NA,TGCGCCAGCAGCCAAGACGGACAGATGAACACTGAAGCTTTCTTT,CASSQDGQMNTEAFF
few,TRBJ2-3,TRBV11-2,NA,TGTGCCAGCAGCTTAATGGCAGGGGGCACAGATACGCAGTATTTT,CASSLMAGGTDTQYF
few,TRBJ2-5,TRBV25-1,NA,TGTGCCAGCAGTGAATATAGAGTCGGTAGCGGAAGGGGCTACCAAGAGACCCAGTACTTC,CASSEYRVGSGRGYQETQYF
NA,TRBJ2-1,TRBV7-9,NA,TGTGCCAGCAGGCCTAGAGGGGCCTACAATGAGCAGTTCTTC,CASRPRGAYNEQFF
few,TRBJ2-2,TRBV5-1,TRBD2,TGCGCCAGCAGCCCCGGACTAGCGATGAACACCGGGGAGCTGTTTTTT,CASSPGLAMNTGELFF
NA,TRBJ2-1,TRBV27,NA,TGTGCCAGCAAGGGAGGAGTTACCTACAATGAGCAGTTCTTC,CASKGGVTYNEQFF
NA,TRBJ1-5,TRBV7-9,NA,TGTGCCAGCAGCTCCATCGGGGGGCGCAGGGATCAGCCCCAGCATTTT,CASSSIGGRRDQPQHF
few,TRBJ1-1,TRBV4-1,NA,TGCGCCAGCACTCAACGACCGGGGGCGCGGACTGAAGCTTTCTTT,CASTQRPGARTEAFF
NA,TRBJ2-4,TRBV18,NA,TGTGCCAGCTCACCATTGGGGCAGGGACTAGCCAAAAACATTCAGTACTTC,CASSPLGQGLAKNIQYF
NA,TRBJ1-2,TRBV6-5,NA,TGTGCCAGCAGTTCAGGGGTTCAAGCCGGAGGCTATGGCTACACCTTC,CASSSGVQAGGYGYTF
NA,TRBJ2-7,TRBV6-5,TRBD1,TGTGCCAGCAGTTACTCGACAGGGAGCTCCTACGAGCATTACTTC,CASSYSTGSSYEHYF
NA,TRBJ1-1,TRBV7-9,NA,TGTGCCAGCAGCCCGACAGCTTACACTGAAGCTTTCTTT,CASSPTAYTEAFF
many,TRBJ2-5,TRBV12-3/TRBV12-4,TRBD2,TGTGCCAGCAGTTTGATGAGCGGGGGCCAAGAGACCCAGTACTTC,CASSLMSGGQETQYF